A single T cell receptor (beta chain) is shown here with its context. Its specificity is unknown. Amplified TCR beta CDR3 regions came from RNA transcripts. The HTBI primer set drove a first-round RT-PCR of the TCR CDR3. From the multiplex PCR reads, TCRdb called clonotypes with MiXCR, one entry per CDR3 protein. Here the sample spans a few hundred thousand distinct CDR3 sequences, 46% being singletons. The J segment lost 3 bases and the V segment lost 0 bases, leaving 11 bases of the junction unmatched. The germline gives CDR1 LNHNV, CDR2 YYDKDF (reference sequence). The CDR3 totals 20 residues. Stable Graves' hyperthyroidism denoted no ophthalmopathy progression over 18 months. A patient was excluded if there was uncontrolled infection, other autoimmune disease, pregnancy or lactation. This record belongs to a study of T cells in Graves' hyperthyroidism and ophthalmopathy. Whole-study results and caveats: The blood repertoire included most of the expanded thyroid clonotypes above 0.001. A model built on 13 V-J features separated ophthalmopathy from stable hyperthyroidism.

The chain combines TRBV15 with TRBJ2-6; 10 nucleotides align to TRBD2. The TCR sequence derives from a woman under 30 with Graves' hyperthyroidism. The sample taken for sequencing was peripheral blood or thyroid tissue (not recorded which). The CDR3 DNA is TGTGCCACCAGCAGAGATCGGGCTAGCGGGAGTTTGGGTGGGGCCAACGTCCTGACTTTC. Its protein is CATSRDRASGSLGGANVLTF.